This TCR beta chain emerged from a study of blood T cell repertoires in COVID-19 (dated by TCRdb to the early 2020s). Regarding the complete study: Samples from collaborators originated in the United States, Italy and Spain and spanned both the acute and convalescent phases of COVID-19. The prospective study material was composed of cDNA or gDNA derived from T cells, B-cell-depleted T cells, or PBMCs. Deeply sampled blood TCRbeta repertoires from subjects exposed to, actively infected with, or recovered from COVID-19 were included in the dataset. The repertoires were released in a freely available public database meant as a resource for research on the immune response to SARS-CoV-2. Samples came from the ongoing ImmuneRACE study (first 160 participants) plus 1,254 subjects from 6 global collaborators. The sample metadata nearly always contained a de-identified subject ID, COVID-19 status, age in years and sex. Where HLA class I and class II types were available, the types were taken from metadata supplied by the sample provider, not from assay-based typing. Overall study results and their limits: The quantity of clinical and demographic metadata differed by source and by participant and was supplied without curation.

TCRbeta CDR3 regions were amplified from genomic DNA by means of the immunoSEQ Assay, a bias-controlled multiplex PCR. As for the authors' bioinformatics: Nucleated cell counts per sample were estimated from amplification of reference gene primers within the assay. Sequence reads were collapsed and filtered to measure the absolute abundance of every unique TCRbeta CDR3 rearrangement. Productive Simpson clonality was computed per sample as the square root of Simpson's diversity index over productive rearrangements. TCRdb carries this immuneACCESS record with in-frame sequences only. Its versions omit some clonotypes, under half of them owing to an unresolved V gene in the studies checked, with the rest unexplained. Clone size and the V and J calls come from that table; the DNA yielded D and trimming. The sample contains 150,000 to 180,000 clones, about 90% of them found a single time. The top ten hold 0.55% of the sample.

Notes on this clone: Its antigen is not yet known. Per-nucleotide qualities are absent, and no much larger clonotype sits a single base away.

The germline V gene provides CDR1 SGHTA and CDR2 FQGNSA. CDR3 length: 15 amino acids, cysteine to phenylalanine. The DNA shown is the 45-base CDR3, in frame from base 1. Between the V and J ends, shortened by 3 bases and 2 bases respectively, the junction contains 11 bases. Each collaborating institution followed its own protocols to collect whole blood in K2EDTA tubes. For TCRbeta analysis, collaborators shipped samples in one of three forms: frozen whole blood, isolated PBMCs, or DNA extracted from either of those sample types. This receptor was obtained from a man aged 45-65 years with acute or convalescent COVID-19. The chain employs TRBV7-2 and TRBJ1-3, with a weak D call of TRBD1 (6 bases match). Sequencing used peripheral blood. DNA sequence: TGTGCCAGCAGCTTCACGGGGGGCACTGGAAACACCATATATTTT. The encoded protein is CASSFTGGTGNTIYF.